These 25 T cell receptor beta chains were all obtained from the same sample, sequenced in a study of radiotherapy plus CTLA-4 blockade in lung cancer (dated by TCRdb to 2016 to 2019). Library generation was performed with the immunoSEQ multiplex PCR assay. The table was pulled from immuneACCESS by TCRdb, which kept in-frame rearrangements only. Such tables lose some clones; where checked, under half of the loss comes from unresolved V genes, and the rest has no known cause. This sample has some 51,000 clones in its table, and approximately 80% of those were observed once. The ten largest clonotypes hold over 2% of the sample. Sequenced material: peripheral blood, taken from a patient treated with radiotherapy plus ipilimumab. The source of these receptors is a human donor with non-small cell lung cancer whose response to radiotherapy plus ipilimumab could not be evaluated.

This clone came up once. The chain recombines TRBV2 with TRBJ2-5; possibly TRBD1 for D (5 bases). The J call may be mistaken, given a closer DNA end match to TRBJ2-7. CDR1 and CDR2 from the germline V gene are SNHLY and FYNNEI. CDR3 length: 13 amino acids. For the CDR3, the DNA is TGTGCCAGCAGGCGGCAGGGATGGTACGAGCAGTACTTC. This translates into CASRRQGWYEQYF.

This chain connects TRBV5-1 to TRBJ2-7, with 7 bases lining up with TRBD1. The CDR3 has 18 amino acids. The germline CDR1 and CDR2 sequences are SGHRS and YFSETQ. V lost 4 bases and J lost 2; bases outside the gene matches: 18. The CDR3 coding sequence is TGCGCCAGCAGCCAACACATTACAGGGGTCCATAGCCCCTACGAGCAGTACTTC. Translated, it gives CASSQHITGVHSPYEQYF.

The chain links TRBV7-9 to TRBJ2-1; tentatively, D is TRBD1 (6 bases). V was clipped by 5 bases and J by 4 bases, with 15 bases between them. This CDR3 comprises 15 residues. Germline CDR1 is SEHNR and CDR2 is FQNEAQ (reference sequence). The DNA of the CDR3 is TGTGCCAGCAGCCCGAGGGGGACACCGTACAATGAGCAGTTCTTC. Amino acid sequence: CASSPRGTPYNEQFF.

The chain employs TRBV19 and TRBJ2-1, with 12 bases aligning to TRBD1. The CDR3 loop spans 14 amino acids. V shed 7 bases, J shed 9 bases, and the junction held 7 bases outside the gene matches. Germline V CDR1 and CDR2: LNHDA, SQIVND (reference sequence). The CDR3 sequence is CASTWGQGAFEQFF. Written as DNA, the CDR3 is TGTGCCAGTACATGGGGACAGGGGGCTTTTGAGCAGTTCTTC.

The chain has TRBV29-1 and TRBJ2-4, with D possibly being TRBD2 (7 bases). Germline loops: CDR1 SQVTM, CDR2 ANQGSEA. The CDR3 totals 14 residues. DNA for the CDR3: TGCAGTGTAGTCAAGGGGGGGGATTCGAGCATTCAGTACTTC. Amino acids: CSVVKGGDSSIQYF.

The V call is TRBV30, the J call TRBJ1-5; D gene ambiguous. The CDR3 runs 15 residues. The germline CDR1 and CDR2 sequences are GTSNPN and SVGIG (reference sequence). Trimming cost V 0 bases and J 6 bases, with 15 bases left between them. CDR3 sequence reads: CAWSVNPSRGQPQHF. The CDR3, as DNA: TGTGCCTGGAGTGTTAACCCCTCCCGGGGTCAGCCCCAGCATTTT. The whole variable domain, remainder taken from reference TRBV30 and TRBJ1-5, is SQTIHQWPATLVQPVGSPLSLECTVEGTSNPNLYWYRQAAGRGLQLLFYSVGIGQISSEVPQNLSASRPQDRQFILSSKKLLLSDSGFYLCAWSVNPSRGQPQHFGDGTRLSIL.

CDR3 sequence: CASSTGQGRERTEAFF. The CDR3 DNA is TGTGCCAGTAGTACCGGACAGGGAAGGGAGAGGACTGAAGCTTTCTTT. The J gene is TRBJ1-1, the V gene TRBV19; 8 positions agree with TRBD1. Trimming cost V 4 bases and J 5 bases; bases outside gene matches: 12. Germline values: CDR1 LNHDA, CDR2 SQIVND (reference sequence). The CDR3 consists of 16 residues.

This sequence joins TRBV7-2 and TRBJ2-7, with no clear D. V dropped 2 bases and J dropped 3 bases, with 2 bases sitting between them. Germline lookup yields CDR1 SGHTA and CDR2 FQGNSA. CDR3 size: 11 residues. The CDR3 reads CASSLYYEQYF. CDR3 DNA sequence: TGTGCCAGCAGCTTATACTACGAGCAGTACTTC.

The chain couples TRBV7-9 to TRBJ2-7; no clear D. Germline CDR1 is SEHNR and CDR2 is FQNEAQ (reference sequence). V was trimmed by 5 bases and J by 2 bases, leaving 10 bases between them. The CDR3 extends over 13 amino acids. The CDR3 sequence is CASSPLSAYEQYF. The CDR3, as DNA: TGTGCCAGCAGCCCCCTGAGCGCCTACGAGCAGTACTTC.

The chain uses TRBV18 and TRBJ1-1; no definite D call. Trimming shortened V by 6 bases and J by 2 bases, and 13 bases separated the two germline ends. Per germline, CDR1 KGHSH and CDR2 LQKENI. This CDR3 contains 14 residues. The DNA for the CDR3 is TGTGCCAGCTCGAGGAGGGCGGATAACACTGAAGCTTTCTTT. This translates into CASSRRADNTEAFF.

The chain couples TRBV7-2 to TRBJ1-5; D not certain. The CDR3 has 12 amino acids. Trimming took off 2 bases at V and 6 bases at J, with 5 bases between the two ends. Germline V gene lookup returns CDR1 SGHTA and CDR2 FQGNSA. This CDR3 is CASSLFGQPQHF. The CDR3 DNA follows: TGTGCCAGCAGCTTATTCGGTCAGCCCCAGCATTTT.

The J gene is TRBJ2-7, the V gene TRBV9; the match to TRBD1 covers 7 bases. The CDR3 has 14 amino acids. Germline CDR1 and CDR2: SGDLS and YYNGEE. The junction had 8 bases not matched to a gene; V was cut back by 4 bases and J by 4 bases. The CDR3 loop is CASSPEGAVYEQYF. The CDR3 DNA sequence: TGTGCCAGCAGCCCAGAGGGGGCGGTTTACGAGCAGTACTTC. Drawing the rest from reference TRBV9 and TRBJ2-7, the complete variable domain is DSGVTQTPKHLITATGQRVTLRCSPRSGDLSVYWYQQSLDQGLQFLIQYYNGEERAKGNILERFSAQQFPDLHSELNLSSLELGDSALYFCASSPEGAVYEQYFGPGTRLTVT.

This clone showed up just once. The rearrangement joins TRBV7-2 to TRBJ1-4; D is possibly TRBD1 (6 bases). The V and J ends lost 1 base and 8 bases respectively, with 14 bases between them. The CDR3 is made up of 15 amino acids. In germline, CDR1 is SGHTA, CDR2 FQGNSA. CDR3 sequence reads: CASSLGPSQGEKLFF. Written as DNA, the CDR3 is TGTGCCAGCAGCTTAGGACCGTCCCAGGGGGAAAAACTGTTTTTT.

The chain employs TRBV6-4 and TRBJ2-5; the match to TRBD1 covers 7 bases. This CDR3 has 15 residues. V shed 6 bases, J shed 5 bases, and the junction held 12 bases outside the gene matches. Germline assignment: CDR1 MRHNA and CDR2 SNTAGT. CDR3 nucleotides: TGTGCCAGCAGATATGGCAGGGGGTATGATGAGACCCAGTACTTC. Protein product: CASRYGRGYDETQYF.

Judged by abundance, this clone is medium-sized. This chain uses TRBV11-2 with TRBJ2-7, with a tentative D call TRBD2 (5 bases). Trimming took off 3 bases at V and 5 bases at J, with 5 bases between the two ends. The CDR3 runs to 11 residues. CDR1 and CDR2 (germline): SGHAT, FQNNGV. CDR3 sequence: CASSLGDEQYF. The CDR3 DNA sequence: TGTGCCAGCAGCTTGGGAGACGAGCAGTACTTC.

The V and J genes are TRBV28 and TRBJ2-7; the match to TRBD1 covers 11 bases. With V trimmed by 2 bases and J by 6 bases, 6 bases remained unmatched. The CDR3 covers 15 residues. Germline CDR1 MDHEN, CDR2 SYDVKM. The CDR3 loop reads CASSLRTGGFGEQYF. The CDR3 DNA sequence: TGTGCCAGCAGTTTAAGGACAGGGGGCTTCGGCGAGCAGTACTTC.

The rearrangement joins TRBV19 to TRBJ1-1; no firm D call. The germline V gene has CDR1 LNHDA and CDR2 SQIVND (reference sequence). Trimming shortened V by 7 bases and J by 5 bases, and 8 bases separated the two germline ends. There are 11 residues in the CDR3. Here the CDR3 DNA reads TGTGCCAGTACTTCCGGGACTGAAGCTTTCTTT. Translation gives CASTSGTEAFF.

In nucleotides, the CDR3 is TGTGCCAGCAGCCAAGATCCGACTAGCGGGGGGGCAGATACGCAGTATTTT. This gives the protein CASSQDPTSGGADTQYF. The chain recombines TRBV4-2 with TRBJ2-3; TRBD2 aligns across 14 bases. The CDR3 sequence is 17 residues long. Germline V gene lookup returns CDR1 LGHNA and CDR2 YNFKEQ. Losses at the gene ends were 0 bases for V and 4 bases for J; bases not matched to a gene: 3.

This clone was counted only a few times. The chain's CDR3 is CASSIDGAGGINEQFF. CDR3 sequence (DNA): TGTGCCAGTAGTATAGATGGGGCGGGGGGGATTAATGAGCAGTTCTTC. This chain joins TRBV19 and TRBJ2-1; 9 bases are shared with TRBD2. CDR1 LNHDA and CDR2 SQIVND come from the germline V gene (reference sequence). The V gene end was trimmed by 0 bases and the J gene end by 7 bases; junction bases not matched to a gene: 7. There are 16 residues in the CDR3.

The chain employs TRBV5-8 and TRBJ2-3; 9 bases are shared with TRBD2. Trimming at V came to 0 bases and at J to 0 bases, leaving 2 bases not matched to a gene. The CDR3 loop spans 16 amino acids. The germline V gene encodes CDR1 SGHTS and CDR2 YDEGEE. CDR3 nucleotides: TGTGCCAGCAGCTTGGGTAGCGGGAGCAGCACAGATACGCAGTATTTT. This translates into CASSLGSGSSTDTQYF.

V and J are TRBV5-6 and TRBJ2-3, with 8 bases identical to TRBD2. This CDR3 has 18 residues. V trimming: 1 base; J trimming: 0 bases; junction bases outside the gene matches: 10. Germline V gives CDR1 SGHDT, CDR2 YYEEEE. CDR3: CASSLRGGKRGSTDTQYF. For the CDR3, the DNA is TGTGCCAGCAGCTTGAGGGGGGGCAAGCGGGGGAGCACAGATACGCAGTATTTT.

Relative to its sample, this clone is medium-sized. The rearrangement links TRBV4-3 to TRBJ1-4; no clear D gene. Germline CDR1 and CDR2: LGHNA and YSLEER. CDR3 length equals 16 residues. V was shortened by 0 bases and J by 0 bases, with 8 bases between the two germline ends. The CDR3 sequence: CASSQDGAATNEKLFF. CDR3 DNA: TGCGCCAGCAGCCAAGATGGAGCAGCAACTAATGAAAAACTGTTTTTT.

The CDR3 sequence: CATSRDGYEQYF. In DNA, the CDR3 is TGTGCCACCAGCAGAGACGGGTACGAGCAGTACTTC. V usage is TRBV15 and J usage is TRBJ2-7; D uncertain. The CDR3 is made up of 12 amino acids. V was pared by 0 bases and J by 4 bases, with 4 bases between. CDR1 and CDR2 (germline): LNHNV, YYDKDF (reference sequence).

DNA for the CDR3: TGCGCCAGCAGCTTGTTGGGACACATGAACACTGAAGCTTTCTTT. It specifies CASSLLGHMNTEAFF. The chain couples TRBV5-1 to TRBJ1-1; D perhaps matches TRBD1 (6 bases). Germline V gene lookup returns CDR1 SGHRS and CDR2 YFSETQ. The germline V and J ends were trimmed by 1 base and 0 bases, with 10 bases remaining between them. The CDR3 extends over 15 amino acids.

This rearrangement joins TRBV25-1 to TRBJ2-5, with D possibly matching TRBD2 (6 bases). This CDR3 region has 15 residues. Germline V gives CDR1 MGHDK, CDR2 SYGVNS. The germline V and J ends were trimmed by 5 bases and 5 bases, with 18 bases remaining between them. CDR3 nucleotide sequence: TGTGCCAGCAGTCCTATGGGGGGACCGGGGGAGACCCAGTACTTC. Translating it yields CASSPMGGPGETQYF.